This section outlines one TCR beta chain sequence together with its context. Authors' data handling: Quantification of nucleated cells was approximated via reference gene primer amplification. Using immunoSEQ multiplex PCR, the repertoire was profiled, and TCRdb retains in-frame clones only, with some absent. V, J and clone size were drawn from that table, and D and trimming were deduced from the DNA. Of about 210,000 clones in the sample, around four fifths were seen once. The entry originates in a study of blood T cell repertoires in COVID-19. Study context: Italy, Spain and the United States were the sources of the convalescent and acute COVID-19 samples. Nucleic acid was either cDNA or gDNA, and it came from T cells, B-cell-depleted T cells, or PBMCs.

Per the germline V gene, CDR1 is MDHEN and CDR2 is SYDVKM. The CDR3 sequence is 14 residues long. J was trimmed by 10 bases and V by 8 bases; bases with no gene match: 13. The chain links TRBV28 to TRBJ1-2, with 10 nucleotides matching TRBD1. The sequence derives from a woman aged 40 to 49 with active or convalescent COVID-19. The sample was peripheral blood. The CDR3 bases are TGTGCCAGCCGCTATGGCGAGGACAGGGGGTTCTACACCTTC. Its translation: CASRYGEDRGFYTF.